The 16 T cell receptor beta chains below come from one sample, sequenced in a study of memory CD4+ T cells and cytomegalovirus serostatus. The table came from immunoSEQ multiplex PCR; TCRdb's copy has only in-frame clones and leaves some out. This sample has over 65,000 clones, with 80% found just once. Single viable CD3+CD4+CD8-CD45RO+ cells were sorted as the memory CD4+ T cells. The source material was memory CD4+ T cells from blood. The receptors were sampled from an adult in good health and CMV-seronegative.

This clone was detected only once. The chain's CDR3 is CASGAQDTQYF. DNA for the CDR3: TGCGCCAGCGGGGCCCAAGATACGCAGTATTTT. The chain joins TRBV5-1 to TRBJ2-3; perhaps TRBD1 as D (5 bases). Looked up from germline, CDR1 is SGHRS and CDR2 is YFSETQ. The CDR3 runs 11 residues. V lost 7 bases, J lost 5 bases, and 8 bases lay in between.

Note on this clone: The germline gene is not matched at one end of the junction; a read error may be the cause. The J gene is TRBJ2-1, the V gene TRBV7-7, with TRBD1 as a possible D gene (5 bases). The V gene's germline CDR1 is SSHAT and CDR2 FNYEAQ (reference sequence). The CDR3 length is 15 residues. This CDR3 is CASSLGAISYNEQFF. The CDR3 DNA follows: TGTGCTAGCAGCTTAGGGGCCATCTCCTACAATGAGCAGTTCTTC.

The CDR3 region has the DNA TGTGCCACCAGCAGAGATCGAGCAAGGAACACCATATATTTT. Translated, it gives CATSRDRARNTIYF. The rearrangement joins TRBV15 to TRBJ1-3; D gene uncertain. V lost 0 bases and J 7 bases, leaving 10 bases between the germline ends. The germline CDR1 and CDR2 sequences are LNHNV and YYDKDF (reference sequence). This CDR3 has 14 amino acids. The full variable domain, in which reference TRBV15 and TRBJ1-3 provide the parts outside the CDR3, is DAMVIQNPRYQVTQFGKPVTLSCSQTLNHNVMYWYQQKSSQAPKLLFHYYDKDFNNEADTPDNFQSRRPNTSFCFLDIRSPGLGDTAMYLCATSRDRARNTIYFGEGSWLTVV.

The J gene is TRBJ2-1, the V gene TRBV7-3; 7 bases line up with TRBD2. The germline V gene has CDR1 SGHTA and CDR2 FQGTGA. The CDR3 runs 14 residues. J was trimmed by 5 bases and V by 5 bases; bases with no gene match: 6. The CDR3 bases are TGTGCCAGCAGCCCACCCGGGACTAACAATGAGCAGTTCTTC. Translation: CASSPPGTNNEQFF.

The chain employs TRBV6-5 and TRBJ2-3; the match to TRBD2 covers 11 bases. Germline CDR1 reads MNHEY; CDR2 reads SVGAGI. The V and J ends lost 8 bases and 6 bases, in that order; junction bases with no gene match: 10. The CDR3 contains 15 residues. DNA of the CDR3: TGTGCCAGCGGGGCTAGCGGGGGGAGCTGGGATACGCAGTATTTT. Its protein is CASGASGGSWDTQYF.

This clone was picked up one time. CDR3 sequence (DNA): TGTGCCACCAAAACCTGGGGGGAGGGGAATCAGCCCCAGCATTTT. It codes for CATKTWGEGNQPQHF. This sequence joins TRBV5-4 and TRBJ1-5, with TRBD1 as a possible D gene (5 bases). The V end was cut by 9 bases, the J end by 4 bases, with 20 bases between. Germline assignment: CDR1 SGHNT and CDR2 YYREEE (reference sequence). The CDR3 has 15 amino acids.

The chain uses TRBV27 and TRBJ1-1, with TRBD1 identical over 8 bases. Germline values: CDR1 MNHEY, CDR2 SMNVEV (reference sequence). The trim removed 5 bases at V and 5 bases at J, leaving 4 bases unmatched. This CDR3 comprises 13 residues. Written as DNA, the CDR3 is TGTGCCAGCAGTCTGACAGGGGATACTGAAGCTTTCTTT. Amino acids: CASSLTGDTEAFF.

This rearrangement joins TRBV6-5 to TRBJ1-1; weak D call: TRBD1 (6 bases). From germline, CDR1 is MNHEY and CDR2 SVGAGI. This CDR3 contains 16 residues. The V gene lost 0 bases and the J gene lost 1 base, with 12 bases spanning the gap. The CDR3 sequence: CASSYSSIGGNTEAFF. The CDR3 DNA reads TGTGCCAGCAGTTACTCGTCGATAGGGGGGAACACTGAAGCTTTCTTT.

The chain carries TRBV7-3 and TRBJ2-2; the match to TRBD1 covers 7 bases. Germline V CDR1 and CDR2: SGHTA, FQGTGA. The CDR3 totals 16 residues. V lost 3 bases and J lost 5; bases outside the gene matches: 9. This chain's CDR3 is CASSFQGQVGTGELFF. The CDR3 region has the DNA TGTGCCAGCAGCTTCCAAGGACAGGTTGGAACCGGGGAGCTGTTTTTT.

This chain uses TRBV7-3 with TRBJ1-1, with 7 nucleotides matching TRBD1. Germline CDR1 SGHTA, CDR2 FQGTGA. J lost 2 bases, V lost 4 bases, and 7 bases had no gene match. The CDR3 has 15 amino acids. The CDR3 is CASSSRQGSNTEAFF. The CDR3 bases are TGTGCCAGCAGCTCACGACAGGGTTCAAACACTGAAGCTTTCTTT.

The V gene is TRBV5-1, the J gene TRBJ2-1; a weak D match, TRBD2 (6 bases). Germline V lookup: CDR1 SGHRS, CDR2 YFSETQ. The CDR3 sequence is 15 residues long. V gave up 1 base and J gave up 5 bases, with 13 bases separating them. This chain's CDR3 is CASSLWGGGDNEQFF. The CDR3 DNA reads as TGCGCCAGCAGCTTGTGGGGAGGTGGGGACAATGAGCAGTTCTTC.

The CDR3 region is CASNWDLSNQPQHF. CDR3 in DNA: TGTGCCAGTAACTGGGACCTTAGCAATCAGCCCCAGCATTTT. The rearrangement joins TRBV19 to TRBJ1-5, with D possibly matching TRBD1 (5 bases). The germline CDR1 and CDR2 sequences are LNHDA and SQIVND (reference sequence). This CDR3 has 14 residues. Trimming left V 7 bases short and J 0 bases short, with 10 bases between.

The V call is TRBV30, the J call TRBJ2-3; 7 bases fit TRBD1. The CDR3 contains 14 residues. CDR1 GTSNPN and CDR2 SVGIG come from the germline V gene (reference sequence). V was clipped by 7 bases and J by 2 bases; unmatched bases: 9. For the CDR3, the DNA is TGTGCCTACTACAGACAGGGACCCACAGATACGCAGTATTTT. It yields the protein CAYYRQGPTDTQYF.

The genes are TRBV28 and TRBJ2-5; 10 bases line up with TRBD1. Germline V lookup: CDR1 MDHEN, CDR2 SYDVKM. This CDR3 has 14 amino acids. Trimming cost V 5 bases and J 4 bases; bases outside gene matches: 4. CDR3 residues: CASSEDRGGETQYF. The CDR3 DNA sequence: TGTGCCAGCAGTGAGGACAGGGGGGGAGAGACCCAGTACTTC. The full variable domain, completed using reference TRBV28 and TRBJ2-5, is DVKVTQSSRYLVKRTGEKVFLECVQDMDHENMFWYRQDPGLGLRLIYFSYDVKMKEKGDIPEGYSVSREKKERFSLILESASTNQTSMYLCASSEDRGGETQYFGPGTRLLVL.

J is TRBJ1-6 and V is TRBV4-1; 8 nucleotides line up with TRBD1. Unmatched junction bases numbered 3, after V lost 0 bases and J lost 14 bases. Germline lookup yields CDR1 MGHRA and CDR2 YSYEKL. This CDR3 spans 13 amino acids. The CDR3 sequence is CASSQENRGSLHF. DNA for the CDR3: TGCGCCAGCAGCCAAGAAAACAGGGGGTCCCTCCACTTT.

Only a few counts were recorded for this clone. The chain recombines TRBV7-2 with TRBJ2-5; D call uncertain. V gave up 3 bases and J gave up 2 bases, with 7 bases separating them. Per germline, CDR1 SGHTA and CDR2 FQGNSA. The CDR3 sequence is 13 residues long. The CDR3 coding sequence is TGTGCCAGCAGCTTCGTGGGGCAAGAGACCCAGTACTTC. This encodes CASSFVGQETQYF.